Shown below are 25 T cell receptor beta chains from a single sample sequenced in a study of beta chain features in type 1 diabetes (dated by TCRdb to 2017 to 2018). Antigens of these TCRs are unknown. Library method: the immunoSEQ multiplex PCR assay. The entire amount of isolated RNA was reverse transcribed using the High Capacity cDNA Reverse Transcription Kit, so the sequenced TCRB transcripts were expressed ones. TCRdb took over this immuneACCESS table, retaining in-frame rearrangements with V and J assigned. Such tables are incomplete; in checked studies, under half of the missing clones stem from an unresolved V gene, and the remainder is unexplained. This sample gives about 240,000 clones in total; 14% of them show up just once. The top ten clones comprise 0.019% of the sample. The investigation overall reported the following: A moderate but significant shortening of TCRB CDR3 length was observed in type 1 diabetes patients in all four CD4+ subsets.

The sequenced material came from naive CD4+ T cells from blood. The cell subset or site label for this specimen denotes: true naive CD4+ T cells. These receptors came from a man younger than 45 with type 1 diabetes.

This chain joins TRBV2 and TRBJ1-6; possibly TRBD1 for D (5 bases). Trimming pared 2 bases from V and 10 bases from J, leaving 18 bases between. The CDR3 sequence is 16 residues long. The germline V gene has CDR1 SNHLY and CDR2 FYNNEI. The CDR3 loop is CASSEIIRELGSPLHF. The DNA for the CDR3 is TGTGCCAGCAGTGAAATAATCAGGGAACTTGGCTCACCCCTCCACTTT.

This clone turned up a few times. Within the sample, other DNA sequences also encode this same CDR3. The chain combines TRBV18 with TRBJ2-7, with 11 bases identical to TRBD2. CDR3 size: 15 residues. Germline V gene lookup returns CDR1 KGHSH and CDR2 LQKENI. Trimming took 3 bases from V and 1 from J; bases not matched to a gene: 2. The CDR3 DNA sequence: TGTGCCAGCTCACCCGGACTAGCGGGTTCCTACGAGCAGTACTTC. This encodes CASSPGLAGSYEQYF. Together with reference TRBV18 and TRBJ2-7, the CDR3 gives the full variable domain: NAGVMQNPRHLVRRRGQEARLRCSPMKGHSHVYWYRQLPEEGLKFMVYLQKENIIDESGMPKERFSAEFPKEGPSILRIQQVVRGDSAAYFCASSPGLAGSYEQYFGPGTRLTVT.

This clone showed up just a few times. CDR3 sequence: CASSKRDIPQPQHF. The CDR3 DNA is TGTGCCAGTAGTAAGCGGGACATCCCTCAGCCCCAGCATTTT. The chain couples TRBV19 to TRBJ1-5, with D possibly TRBD1 on 6 matching bases. The CDR3 has 14 amino acids. V gave up 4 bases and J gave up 6 bases, with 13 bases separating them. From germline, CDR1 is LNHDA and CDR2 SQIVND (reference sequence).

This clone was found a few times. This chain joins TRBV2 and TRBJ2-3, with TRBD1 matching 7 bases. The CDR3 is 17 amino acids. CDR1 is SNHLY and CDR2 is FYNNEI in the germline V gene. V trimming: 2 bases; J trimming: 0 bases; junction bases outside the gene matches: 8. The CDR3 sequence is CASSELRTGGSTDTQYF. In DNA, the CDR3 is TGTGCCAGCAGTGAACTCCGGACAGGAGGTAGCACAGATACGCAGTATTTT.

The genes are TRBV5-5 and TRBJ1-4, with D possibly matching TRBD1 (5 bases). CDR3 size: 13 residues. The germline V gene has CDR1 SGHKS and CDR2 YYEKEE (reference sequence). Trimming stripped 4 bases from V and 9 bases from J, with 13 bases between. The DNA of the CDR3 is TGTGCCAGCAGCGTGAAGGACACCAAAAAACTGTTTTTT. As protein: CASSVKDTKKLFF.

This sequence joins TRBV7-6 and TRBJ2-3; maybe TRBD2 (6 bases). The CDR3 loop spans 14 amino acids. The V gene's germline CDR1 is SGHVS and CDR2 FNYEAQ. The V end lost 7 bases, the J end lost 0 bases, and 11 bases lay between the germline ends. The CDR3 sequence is CASTGGPSTDTQYF. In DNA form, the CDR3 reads TGTGCCAGCACCGGAGGGCCGAGCACAGATACGCAGTATTTT. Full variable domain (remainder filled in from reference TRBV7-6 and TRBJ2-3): GAGVSQSPRYKVTKRGQDVALRCDPISGHVSLYWYRQALGQGPEFLTYFNYEAQQDKSGLPNDRFSAERPEGSISTLTIQRTEQRDSAMYRCASTGGPSTDTQYFGPGTRLTVL.

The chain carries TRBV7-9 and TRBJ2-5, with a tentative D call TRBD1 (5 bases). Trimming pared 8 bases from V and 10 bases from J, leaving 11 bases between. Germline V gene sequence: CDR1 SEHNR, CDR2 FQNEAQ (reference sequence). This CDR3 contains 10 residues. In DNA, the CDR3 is TGTGCCAGCGGTACAGGCGTCCAGTACTTC. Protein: CASGTGVQYF.

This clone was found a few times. CDR3 DNA sequence: TGTGCCAGCTCGCGGGACTTGTCCTACAATGAGCAGTTCTTC. This codes for CASSRDLSYNEQFF. This sequence joins TRBV18 and TRBJ2-1; possibly TRBD2 for D (6 bases). V lost 6 bases, J lost 1 base, and 10 bases lay in between. Germline V gene sequence: CDR1 KGHSH, CDR2 LQKENI. The CDR3 is 14 amino acids.

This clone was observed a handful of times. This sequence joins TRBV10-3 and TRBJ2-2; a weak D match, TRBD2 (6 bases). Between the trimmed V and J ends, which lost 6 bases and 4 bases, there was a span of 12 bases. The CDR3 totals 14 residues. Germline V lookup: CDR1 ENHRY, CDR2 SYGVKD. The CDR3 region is CAIREGLLTGELFF. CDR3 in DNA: TGTGCCATCAGGGAGGGGCTACTCACCGGGGAGCTGTTTTTT.

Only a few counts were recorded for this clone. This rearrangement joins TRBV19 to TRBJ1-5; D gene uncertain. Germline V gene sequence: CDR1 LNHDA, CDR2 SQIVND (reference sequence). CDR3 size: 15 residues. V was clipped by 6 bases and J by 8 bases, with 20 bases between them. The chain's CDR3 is CASSRADVGVEPQHF. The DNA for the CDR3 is TGTGCCAGTAGCCGAGCGGACGTCGGGGTAGAGCCCCAGCATTTT. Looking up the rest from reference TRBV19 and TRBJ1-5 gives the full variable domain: DGGITQSPKYLFRKEGQNVTLSCEQNLNHDAMYWYRQDPGQGLRLIYYSQIVNDFQKGDIAEGYSVSREKKESFPLTVTSAQKNPTAFYLCASSRADVGVEPQHFGDGTRLSIL.

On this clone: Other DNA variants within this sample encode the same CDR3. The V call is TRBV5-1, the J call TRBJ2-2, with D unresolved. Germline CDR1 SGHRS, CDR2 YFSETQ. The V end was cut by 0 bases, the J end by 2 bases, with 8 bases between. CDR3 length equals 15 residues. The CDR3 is CASSLDRPNTGELFF. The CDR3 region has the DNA TGCGCCAGCAGCTTGGACAGACCCAACACCGGGGAGCTGTTTTTT.

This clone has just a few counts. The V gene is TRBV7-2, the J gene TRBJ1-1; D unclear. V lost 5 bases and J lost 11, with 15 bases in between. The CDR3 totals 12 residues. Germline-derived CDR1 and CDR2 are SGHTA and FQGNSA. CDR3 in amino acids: CASSPALLGAFF. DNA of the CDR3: TGTGCCAGCAGCCCAGCCCTCCTCGGGGCTTTCTTT.

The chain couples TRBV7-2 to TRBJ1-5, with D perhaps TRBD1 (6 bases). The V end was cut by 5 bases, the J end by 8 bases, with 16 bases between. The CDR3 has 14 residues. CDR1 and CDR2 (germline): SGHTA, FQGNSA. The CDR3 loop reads CASSPFRGDEPQHF. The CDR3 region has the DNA TGTGCCAGCAGCCCCTTCAGGGGCGATGAGCCCCAGCATTTT.

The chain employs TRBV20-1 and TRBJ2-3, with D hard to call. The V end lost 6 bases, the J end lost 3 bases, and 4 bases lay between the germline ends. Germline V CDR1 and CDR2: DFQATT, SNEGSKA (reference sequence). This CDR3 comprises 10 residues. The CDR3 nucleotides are TGCAGTGCCCCTACAGATACGCAGTATTTT. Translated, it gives CSAPTDTQYF.

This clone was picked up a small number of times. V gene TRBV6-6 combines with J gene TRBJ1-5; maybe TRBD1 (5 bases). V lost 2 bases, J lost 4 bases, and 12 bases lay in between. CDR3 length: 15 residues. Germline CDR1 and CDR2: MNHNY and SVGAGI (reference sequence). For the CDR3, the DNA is TGTGCCAGCAGTTACGACGGGGGGGAAAATCAGCCCCAGCATTTT. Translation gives CASSYDGGENQPQHF.

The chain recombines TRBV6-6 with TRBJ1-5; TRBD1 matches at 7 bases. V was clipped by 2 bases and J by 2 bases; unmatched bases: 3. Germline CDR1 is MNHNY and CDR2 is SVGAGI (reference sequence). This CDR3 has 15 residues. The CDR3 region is CASSYGGTGNQPQHF. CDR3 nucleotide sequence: TGTGCCAGCAGTTACGGGGGGACAGGCAATCAGCCCCAGCATTTT.

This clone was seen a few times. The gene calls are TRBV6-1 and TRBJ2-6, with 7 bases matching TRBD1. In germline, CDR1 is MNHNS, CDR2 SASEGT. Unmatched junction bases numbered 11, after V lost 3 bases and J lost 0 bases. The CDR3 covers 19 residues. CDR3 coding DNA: TGTGCCAGCAGTGAGAGGGGCCAGGGGGTGTCCTCTGGGGCCAACGTCCTGACTTTC. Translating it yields CASSERGQGVSSGANVLTF.

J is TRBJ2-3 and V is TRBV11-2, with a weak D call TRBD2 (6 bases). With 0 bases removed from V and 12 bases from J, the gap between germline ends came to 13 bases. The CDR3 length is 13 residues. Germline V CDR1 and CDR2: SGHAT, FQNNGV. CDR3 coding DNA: TGTGCCAGCAGCTTAGATCGGGACTTACTTCAGTATTTT. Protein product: CASSLDRDLLQYF.

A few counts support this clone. CDR3 DNA: TGTGCCTGGCGGGACTCACGGCAAGAGACCCAGTACTTC. It yields the protein CAWRDSRQETQYF. The J gene is TRBJ2-5, the V gene TRBV30, with a tentative D call TRBD2 (6 bases). Germline loops: CDR1 GTSNPN, CDR2 SVGIG (reference sequence). The CDR3 runs to 13 residues. V gave up 5 bases and J gave up 2 bases, with 12 bases separating them.

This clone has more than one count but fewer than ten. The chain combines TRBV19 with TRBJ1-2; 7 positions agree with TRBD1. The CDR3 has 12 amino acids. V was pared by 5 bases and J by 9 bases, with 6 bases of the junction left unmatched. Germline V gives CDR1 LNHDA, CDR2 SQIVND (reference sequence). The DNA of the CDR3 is TGTGCCAGTAGTCTGTGGACAGGCAGCTACACCTTC. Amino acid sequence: CASSLWTGSYTF.

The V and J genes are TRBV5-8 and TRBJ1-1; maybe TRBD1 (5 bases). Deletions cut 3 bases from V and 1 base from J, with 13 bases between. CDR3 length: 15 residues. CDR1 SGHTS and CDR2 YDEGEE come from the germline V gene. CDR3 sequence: CASSSRGGRNTEAFF. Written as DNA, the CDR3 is TGTGCCAGCAGCTCCCGTGGGGGGAGGAACACTGAAGCTTTCTTT. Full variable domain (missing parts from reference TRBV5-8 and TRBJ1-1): EAGVTQSPTHLIKTRGQQATLRCSPISGHTSVYWYQQALGLGLQFLLWYDEGEERNRGNFPPRFSGRQFPNYSSELNVNALELEDSALYLCASSSRGGRNTEAFFGQGTRLTVV.

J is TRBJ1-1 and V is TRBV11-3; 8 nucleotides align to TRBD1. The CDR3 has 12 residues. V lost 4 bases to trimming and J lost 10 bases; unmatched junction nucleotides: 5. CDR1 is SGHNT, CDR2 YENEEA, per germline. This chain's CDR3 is CASSSQGAGAFF. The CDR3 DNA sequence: TGTGCCAGCAGCTCCCAGGGGGCGGGAGCTTTCTTT.

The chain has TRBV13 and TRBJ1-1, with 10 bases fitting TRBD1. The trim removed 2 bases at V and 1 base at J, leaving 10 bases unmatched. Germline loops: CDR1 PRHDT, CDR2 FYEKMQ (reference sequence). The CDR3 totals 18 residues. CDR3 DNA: TGTGCCAGCAGCTTAATACCGGGACAGGGGTTTAGGAACACTGAAGCTTTCTTT. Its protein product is CASSLIPGQGFRNTEAFF.

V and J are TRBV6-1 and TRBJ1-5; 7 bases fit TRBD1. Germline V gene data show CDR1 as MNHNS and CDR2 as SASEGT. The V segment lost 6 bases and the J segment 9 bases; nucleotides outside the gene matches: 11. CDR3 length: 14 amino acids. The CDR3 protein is CASSPDRVQVPQHF. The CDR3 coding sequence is TGTGCCAGCAGCCCCGACAGGGTGCAAGTGCCCCAGCATTTT.

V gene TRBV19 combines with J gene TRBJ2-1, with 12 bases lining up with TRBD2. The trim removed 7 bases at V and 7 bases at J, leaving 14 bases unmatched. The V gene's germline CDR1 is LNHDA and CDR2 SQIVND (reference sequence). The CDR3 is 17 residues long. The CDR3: CASTKPPTSGRSNEQFF. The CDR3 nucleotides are TGTGCCAGTACCAAACCCCCGACTAGCGGGAGATCGAATGAGCAGTTCTTC.